These 20 T cell receptor beta chains were all obtained from the same sample, sequenced in a study of T cells in Graves' hyperthyroidism and ophthalmopathy. Amplified TCR beta CDR3 regions derived from RNA transcripts. Primed by the HTBI set, a first-round RT-PCR was run on the TCR CDR3. TCRdb re-called the multiplex PCR reads through MiXCR, storing one row per CDR3 protein. Found here are over 350,000 distinct CDR3 sequences, around 15% of them singletons; the top ten hold 25% to 30%. The specimen was blood. The receptors here all came from a man aged 50 to 60 with Graves' ophthalmopathy.

This clonotype occurred many times. In DNA form, the CDR3 reads TGTGCCAGCAGTTCCCACTCCGACAGGGGGCTTATCTACGAGCAGTACTTC. This translates into CASSSHSDRGLIYEQYF. The chain combines TRBV6-2 or TRBV6-3 with TRBJ2-7, with 10 bases aligning to TRBD1. Germline trimming cut 4 bases from V and 3 bases from J; bases unmatched to any gene: 12. The CDR3 has 17 residues. CDR1 and CDR2 from the germline V gene are MNHEY and SVGEGT.

This clonotype was detected ten times or more. This chain connects TRBV20-1 to TRBJ2-5; 7 bases map to TRBD2. With V trimmed by 5 bases and J by 4 bases, 10 bases remained unmatched. This CDR3 region has 14 residues. Per the germline V gene, CDR1 is DFQATT and CDR2 is SNEGSKA (reference sequence). The DNA of the CDR3 is TGCAGTGCTTACGGACTAGATCAAGTAGAGACCCAGTACTTC. It yields the protein CSAYGLDQVETQYF.

This clonotype has just a few counts. The chain couples TRBV14 to TRBJ2-5; D is unresolved. The CDR3 is 14 amino acids. Trimming stripped 6 bases from V and 1 base from J, with 12 bases between. Germline lookup yields CDR1 SGHDN and CDR2 FVKESK. DNA of the CDR3: TGTGCCAGCAGTCTACTCCGGACCCAAGAGACCCAGTACTTC. Protein: CASSLLRTQETQYF.

This clonotype was recorded many times. The V call is TRBV10-3, the J call TRBJ2-5; 10 bases align to TRBD2. Germline V gene lookup returns CDR1 ENHRY and CDR2 SYGVKD. This CDR3 comprises 17 residues. V was pared by 0 bases and J by 4 bases, with 8 bases of the junction left unmatched. The CDR3 bases are TGTGCCATCAGTGAGTCTCTAGCGGGAGCTGGGCGAGAGACCCAGTACTTC. Its protein product is CAISESLAGAGRETQYF.

This clonotype turned up a few times. This chain links TRBV20-1 with TRBJ2-1; D perhaps matches TRBD2 (5 bases). From germline, CDR1 is DFQATT and CDR2 SNEGSKA (reference sequence). The CDR3 is 17 amino acids. V was cut by 2 bases and J by 0 bases, with 17 bases left in between. CDR3 nucleotides: TGCAGTGCTAGAATGTTCGGGAAGGAGAGCTCCTACAATGAGCAGTTCTTC. The encoded protein is CSARMFGKESSYNEQFF.

This clonotype was picked up many times. The genes are TRBV5-1 and TRBJ1-4, with a tentative D call TRBD1 (5 bases). Trimming removed 0 bases at V and 3 bases at J, with 18 bases between. This CDR3 contains 18 residues. Germline loops: CDR1 SGHRS, CDR2 YFSETQ. CDR3 nucleotide sequence: TGCGCCAGCAGCTTGGAATCAAGGCGCGGGGCTGCTAATGAAAAACTGTTTTTT. Translated, it gives CASSLESRRGAANEKLFF.

The rearrangement uses TRBV6-4 and TRBJ2-3, with D unclear. Germline V gene data show CDR1 as MRHNA and CDR2 as SNTAGT. Trimming took off 8 bases at V and 2 bases at J, with 11 bases between the two ends. CDR3 length equals 13 residues. The CDR3 protein is CASVEDNTDTQYF. The CDR3 DNA reads TGTGCCAGCGTTGAAGATAACACAGATACGCAGTATTTT.

This clonotype has only a few counts. The chain couples TRBV20-1 to TRBJ2-1, with 7 positions matching TRBD1. The CDR3 is 15 residues long. Germline lookup yields CDR1 DFQATT and CDR2 SNEGSKA (reference sequence). V dropped 2 bases and J dropped 3; count of bases not matched to a gene: 7. The CDR3, as DNA: TGCAGTGCTAGAAGAACCGGGACAGTCTACAATGAGCAGTTCTTC. Translation gives CSARRTGTVYNEQFF.

The chain uses TRBV6-6 and TRBJ2-2; D ambiguous. Deletions cut 2 bases from V and 7 bases from J, with 14 bases between. There are 15 residues in the CDR3. Germline V gives CDR1 MNHNY, CDR2 SVGAGI (reference sequence). DNA of the CDR3: TGTGCCAGCAGTTACGCCGGCTCTTTCCGCGGGGAGCTGTTTTTT. It specifies CASSYAGSFRGELFF.

This clonotype was counted only a few times. This chain joins TRBV15 and TRBJ1-6; D is possibly TRBD1 (5 bases). V was trimmed by 4 bases and J by 6 bases, leaving 10 bases between them. The CDR3 is made up of 14 amino acids. CDR1 is LNHNV, CDR2 YYDKDF, per germline (reference sequence). In DNA form, the CDR3 reads TGTGCCACCAGCAACCCCGGGGGTAATTCACCCCTCCACTTT. It encodes CATSNPGGNSPLHF.

CDR3 protein: CASSESGQLYGYTF. CDR3 DNA sequence: TGTGCCAGCAGTGAGTCTGGACAGCTCTATGGCTACACCTTC. The chain couples TRBV2 to TRBJ1-2, with D perhaps TRBD1 (6 bases). Trimming shortened V by 3 bases and J by 4 bases, and 12 bases separated the two germline ends. Germline CDR1 reads SNHLY; CDR2 reads FYNNEI. The CDR3 sequence is 14 residues long.

The table lists this clonotype with many counts. The chain combines TRBV7-2 with TRBJ2-3; D may match TRBD1 or TRBD2 (5 bases each). V dropped 4 bases and J dropped 4 bases, with 12 bases sitting between them. This CDR3 contains 14 residues. Germline CDR1 is SGHTA and CDR2 is FQGNSA. CDR3 region: CASSWDVQADTQYF. The CDR3 DNA follows: TGTGCCAGCAGCTGGGACGTCCAGGCAGATACGCAGTATTTT.

This clonotype was seen at least ten times. The J gene is TRBJ1-2, the V gene TRBV2; TRBD1 agrees at 9 bases. The CDR3 totals 13 residues. Germline trimming cut 7 bases from V and 6 bases from J; bases unmatched to any gene: 6. From germline, CDR1 is SNHLY and CDR2 FYNNEI. CDR3 protein: CASTRTGDDGYTF. DNA for the CDR3: TGTGCCAGCACGCGGACAGGGGATGATGGCTACACCTTC.

This clonotype was found many times. CDR3 region: CASSHPGQGPTNEKLFF. Written as DNA, the CDR3 is TGTGCCAGCAGCCACCCGGGACAGGGGCCCACTAATGAAAAACTGTTTTTT. The J gene is TRBJ1-4, the V gene TRBV7-9, with TRBD1 identical over 10 bases. Germline V CDR1 and CDR2: SEHNR, FQNEAQ (reference sequence). This CDR3 region has 17 residues. The trim removed 5 bases at V and 2 bases at J, leaving 8 bases unmatched.

The chain combines TRBV19 with TRBJ1-2; no clear D gene. V was clipped by 3 bases and J by 4 bases, with 9 bases between them. Per germline, CDR1 LNHDA and CDR2 SQIVND (reference sequence). The CDR3 runs to 13 residues. The CDR3 is CASSIGRTYGYTF. Written as DNA, the CDR3 is TGTGCCAGTAGTATTGGTCGGACCTATGGCTACACCTTC.

This clonotype showed up many times. The chain joins TRBV3-1 to TRBJ2-1; the match to TRBD1 covers 8 bases. CDR1 and CDR2 (germline): LGHDT, YNNKEL (reference sequence). The trim removed 1 base at V and 4 bases at J, leaving 6 bases unmatched. The length of the CDR3 is 16 residues. CDR3 region: CASSQAGTGSYNEQFF. The DNA for the CDR3 is TGTGCCAGCAGCCAAGCTGGGACAGGTTCGTACAATGAGCAGTTCTTC.

As concerns this clonotype: Just one base apart from a much larger clone, this may be a read error. This rearrangement joins TRBV7-2 to TRBJ1-1; the D gene is possibly TRBD1 (6 bases). Germline values: CDR1 SGHTA, CDR2 FQGNSA. This CDR3 region has 14 residues. The ends were cut back, 5 bases at V and 5 bases at J, with 15 bases in the middle. The CDR3 DNA reads as TGTGCCAGCAGCGCAATTGGAGGGGGAACTGAAGCTTTCTTT. It codes for CASSAIGGGTEAFF.

The chain combines TRBV6-5 with TRBJ2-2, with D maybe TRBD2 (6 bases). CDR1 and CDR2 from the germline V gene are MNHEY and SVGAGI. This CDR3 comprises 15 residues. V gave up 2 bases and J gave up 5 bases, with 12 bases separating them. CDR3 coding DNA: TGTGCCAGCAGTTACCCCGGGAGAGGGACCGGGGAGCTGTTTTTT. Protein sequence: CASSYPGRGTGELFF.

The chain links TRBV5-4 to TRBJ2-5; D might be TRBD1 (6 bases). The V gene lost 3 bases and the J gene lost 3 bases, with 15 bases spanning the gap. Germline CDR1 SGHNT, CDR2 YYREEE (reference sequence). CDR3 size: 15 residues. The CDR3 nucleotides are TGTGCCAGCAGCTGGAAGACAGGTCACAAAGAGACCCAGTACTTC. Translated: CASSWKTGHKETQYF.

At least ten counts were recorded for this clonotype. The chain uses TRBV6-1 and TRBJ1-1; no definite D call. The CDR3 consists of 12 residues. Trimming cost V 4 bases and J 12 bases, with 15 bases left between them. Germline V gives CDR1 MNHNS, CDR2 SASEGT. CDR3 sequence (DNA): TGTGCCAGCAGTGCCGCGGGCGGGTTGCCTTTCTTT. Translated, it gives CASSAAGGLPFF.